One TCR beta chain is described in this entry. Its target is unknown. The data belong to a study of cytomegalovirus exposure and HLA in healthy donors. Study observations and caveats: In a later analysis, specific HLA alleles were associated with 15,000 or so TCR beta sequences at a 0.05 false discovery rate. As confirmed in vitro, a few CMV-associated chains were specific for CMV antigens. Cytomegalovirus-associated TCR beta chains were listed, numbering 150 to 200. In a later analysis, common viral pathogens appeared linked to several of the most significant clusters.

The CDR3 sequence is 15 residues long. Germline values: CDR1 SQVTM, CDR2 ANQGSEA. V shed 6 bases, J shed 5 bases, and the junction held 14 bases outside the gene matches. PCR used 60 Vbeta primers and 13 Jbeta primers. Assay: immunoSEQ multiplex PCR; the TCRdb copy retains only in-frame clones and omits some. This sample carries 150,000 to 200,000 clones, around 77% of them seen once, and the ten largest clones take more than 2%. V usage is TRBV29-1 and J usage is TRBJ1-2, with 8 bases fitting TRBD1. This clonotype originated in a woman aged 30 to 39 in good health and CMV-seropositive. Sequencing was performed on PBMCs. The CDR3 coding sequence is TGCAGCGTCGCCGTTACGGGACAGGCCCAATATGGCTACACCTTC. It translates to CSVAVTGQAQYGYTF.